This TCR beta chain was recorded in a study of blood T cell repertoires in COVID-19. Whole-study context: The United States, Italy and Spain provided the acute and convalescent COVID-19 samples. From T cells, B-cell-depleted T cells, or PBMCs came the material, which was cDNA or gDNA.

Germline V CDR1 and CDR2: LGHDT, YNNKEL (reference sequence). The CDR3 consists of 18 residues. Germline trimming cut 0 bases from V and 3 bases from J; bases unmatched to any gene: 9. The authors' processing: How many nucleated cells were present was estimated from reference gene primer amplification. The assay was immunoSEQ multiplex PCR, and TCRdb's table has in-frame clones only and misses some. That table supplies the V and J calls and clone size; D and trimming were determined from the DNA. The data show 200,000 to 250,000 clones, approximately 81% seen once. This TCR came from a woman at least 80 years old with active or convalescent COVID-19. What was sequenced was peripheral blood. V gene TRBV3-1 (or the pseudogene TRBV3-2) combines with J gene TRBJ2-3; TRBD2 matches at 10 bases. The CDR3 reads CASSQEGSGGYVTDTQYF. As DNA, the CDR3 is TGTGCCAGCAGCCAAGAGGGTAGCGGGGGGTATGTGACAGATACGCAGTATTTT.